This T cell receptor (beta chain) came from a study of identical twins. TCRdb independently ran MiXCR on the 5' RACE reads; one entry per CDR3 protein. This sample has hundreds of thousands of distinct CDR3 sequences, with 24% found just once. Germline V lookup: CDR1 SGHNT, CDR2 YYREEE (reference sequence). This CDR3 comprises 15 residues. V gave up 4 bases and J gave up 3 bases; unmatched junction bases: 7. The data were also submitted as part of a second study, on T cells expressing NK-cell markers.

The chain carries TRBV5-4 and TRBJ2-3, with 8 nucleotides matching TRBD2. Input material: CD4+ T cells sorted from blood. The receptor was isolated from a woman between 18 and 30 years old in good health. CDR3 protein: CASSPSGSVTDTQYF. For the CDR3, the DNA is TGTGCCAGCAGCCCGAGCGGGAGTGTGACAGATACGCAGTATTTT.